These 15 T cell receptor beta chains originate from one sample sequenced in a study of metastatic and nonmetastatic thyroid tumors. TCRdb re-analyzed the PCR reads through MiXCR. The sample holds fewer than 40,000 clones, roughly 15% seen once. No treatment had been given to any patient before thyroid surgery. Material for sequencing was blood. The receptors derive from a male donor with papillary thyroid cancer or a benign thyroid nodule (not recorded which). Some clones in this sample may be carry-over from other donors' samples.

This clone has a count of ten or more. Other DNA variants within this sample encode the same CDR3. This sequence joins TRBV9 and TRBJ1-4, with D tentatively TRBD1 (6 bases). Per the germline V gene, CDR1 is SGDLS and CDR2 is YYNGEE. Trimming shortened V by 4 bases and J by 7 bases, and 17 bases separated the two germline ends. This CDR3 contains 15 residues. CDR3 sequence reads: CASSSGAGEGEKLFF. CDR3 sequence (DNA): TGTGCCAGCAGCTCCGGGGCAGGGGAGGGTGAAAAACTGTTTTTT.

The chain carries TRBV28 and TRBJ1-2, with D perhaps TRBD1 (5 bases). This CDR3 contains 14 residues. V shed 10 bases and J shed 1 base, with 16 bases lying between them. Germline V gives CDR1 MDHEN, CDR2 SYDVKM. The CDR3 coding sequence is TGTGCCATCACCCCCGGACATTTTAACTATGGCTACACCTTC. It is translated as CAITPGHFNYGYTF.

Ten or more counts support this clone. The gene calls are TRBV3-1 and TRBJ2-1; 11 nucleotides match TRBD2. The V and J ends lost 1 base and 4 bases, in that order; junction bases with no gene match: 9. Germline V CDR1 and CDR2: LGHDT, YNNKEL (reference sequence). The CDR3 has 18 amino acids. CDR3 bases: TGTGCCAGCAGCCAAGCACCAGCTGGGACTAGCGGTTACAATGAGCAGTTCTTC. Translated, it gives CASSQAPAGTSGYNEQFF.

Many counts were recorded for this clone. This sample includes further DNA sequences coding for the same CDR3. The V gene is TRBV9, the J gene TRBJ2-5, with TRBD1 matching over 7 bases. Trimming at V came to 0 bases and at J to 4 bases, leaving 3 bases not matched to a gene. This CDR3 contains 14 residues. The V gene's germline CDR1 is SGDLS and CDR2 YYNGEE. CDR3 loop: CASSVGRQGETQYF. The DNA for the CDR3 is TGTGCCAGCAGCGTAGGAAGACAGGGAGAGACCCAGTACTTC.

This clone was seen ten or more times. The gene calls are TRBV11-3 and TRBJ1-1; tentative D call: TRBD1 (5 bases). CDR1 and CDR2 (germline): SGHNT, YENEEA. The CDR3 contains 16 residues. The ends were cut back, 0 bases at V and 1 base at J, with 12 bases in the middle. CDR3 nucleotide sequence: TGTGCCAGCAGCTTAGATGGTCGGGGGAGGAACACTGAAGCTTTCTTT. It encodes CASSLDGRGRNTEAFF.

Many counts were recorded for this clone. The rearrangement uses TRBV2 and TRBJ1-1, with D hard to call. The CDR3 spans 16 residues. CDR1 and CDR2 from the germline V gene are SNHLY and FYNNEI. V was shortened by 4 bases and J by 0 bases, with 15 bases between the two germline ends. As DNA, the CDR3 is TGTGCCAGCAGTGGAAGTCTCGGTTTCCTGAACACTGAAGCTTTCTTT. Encoded protein: CASSGSLGFLNTEAFF. Looking up the rest from reference TRBV2 and TRBJ1-1 gives the full variable domain: EPEVTQTPSHQVTQMGQEVILRCVPISNHLYFYWYRQILGQKVEFLVSFYNNEISEKSEIFDDQFSVERPDGSNFTLKIRSTKLEDSAMYFCASSGSLGFLNTEAFFGQGTRLTVV.

This clone has ten or more counts. The chain joins TRBV3-1 to TRBJ2-7; D may be TRBD2 (6 bases). V shed 0 bases and J shed 2 bases, with 11 bases lying between them. Germline CDR1 LGHDT, CDR2 YNNKEL (reference sequence). This CDR3 comprises 15 residues. CDR3 DNA: TGTGCCAGCAGCCAAGAGCGGGACCCGGCCTACGAGCAGTACTTC. Translation: CASSQERDPAYEQYF.

The rearrangement uses TRBV20-1 and TRBJ2-1; TRBD2 aligns across 7 bases. V was pared by 4 bases and J by 4 bases, with 10 bases of the junction left unmatched. The length of the CDR3 is 15 residues. The V gene's germline CDR1 is DFQATT and CDR2 SNEGSKA (reference sequence). CDR3 sequence: CSAIEAGHSYNEQFF. The CDR3 bases are TGCAGTGCTATAGAAGCGGGGCACTCATACAATGAGCAGTTCTTC.

This clone was counted many times. The V call is TRBV5-1, the J call TRBJ2-1; 8 bases match TRBD2. V shed 4 bases, J shed 9 bases, and the junction held 18 bases outside the gene matches. Germline lookup yields CDR1 SGHRS and CDR2 YFSETQ. The CDR3 has 17 amino acids. The CDR3 DNA is TGCGCCAGCAGCCCAGGGTGGGGACTAGGAGGTGAGGCTGAGCAGTTCTTC. Translating it yields CASSPGWGLGGEAEQFF.

Many counts were recorded for this clone. For the CDR3, the DNA is TGTGCCAGTAGTATGGGCAGGGAGTTTGATGGCTACACCTTC. Its protein is CASSMGREFDGYTF. The chain couples TRBV19 to TRBJ1-2; D is perhaps TRBD1 (5 bases). The V end was cut by 3 bases, the J end by 6 bases, with 14 bases between. CDR3 length equals 14 residues. Per the germline V gene, CDR1 is LNHDA and CDR2 is SQIVND (reference sequence). The whole variable domain, remainder taken from reference TRBV19 and TRBJ1-2, is DGGITQSPKYLFRKEGQNVTLSCEQNLNHDAMYWYRQDPGQGLRLIYYSQIVNDFQKGDIAEGYSVSREKKESFPLTVTSAQKNPTAFYLCASSMGREFDGYTFGSGTRLTVV.

This clone came up many times. The chain carries TRBV5-6 and TRBJ2-4; TRBD1 aligns across 7 bases. The CDR3 covers 15 residues. Trimming took 3 bases from V and 6 from J; bases not matched to a gene: 9. In germline, CDR1 is SGHDT, CDR2 YYEEEE. The CDR3 spells CASSSTTGVRNIQYF. As DNA, the CDR3 is TGTGCCAGCAGCTCAACAACAGGGGTGAGAAACATTCAGTACTTC. The entire variable domain, with the rest obtained from reference TRBV5-6 and TRBJ2-4, is as follows: DAGVTQSPTHLIKTRGQQVTLRCSPKSGHDTVSWYQQALGQGPQFIFQYYEEEERQRGNFPDRFSGHQFPNYSSELNVNALLLGDSALYLCASSSTTGVRNIQYFGAGTRLSVL.

The chain employs TRBV12-3 or TRBV12-4 and TRBJ1-5, with a weak D call TRBD1 (5 bases). The CDR3 contains 13 residues. V was clipped by 10 bases and J by 6 bases, with 16 bases between them. CDR3 loop: CAITQDMGQPQHF. DNA for the CDR3: TGTGCCATCACCCAGGACATGGGTCAGCCCCAGCATTTT.

Ten or more counts support this clone. J is TRBJ1-1 and V is TRBV5-5; D is ambiguous. CDR1 and CDR2 from the germline V gene are SGHKS and YYEKEE (reference sequence). The ends were cut back, 4 bases at V and 4 bases at J, with 11 bases in the middle. This CDR3 contains 13 residues. The DNA of the CDR3 is TGTGCCAGCAGCCGAAGGTGGGGCACTGAAGCTTTCTTT. Translated: CASSRRWGTEAFF.

The sample holds many counts of this clone. The chain carries TRBV2 and TRBJ1-2; possible D gene TRBD1, 6 bases. Germline V gives CDR1 SNHLY, CDR2 FYNNEI. Trimming cost V 4 bases and J 7 bases, with 10 bases left between them. CDR3 size: 12 residues. The CDR3 bases are TGTGCCAGCAGTGGACAGGACGGTGGCTACACCTTC. It codes for CASSGQDGGYTF.

This rearrangement joins TRBV2 to TRBJ1-5, with D perhaps matching TRBD1 (5 bases). The V gene lost 5 bases and the J gene lost 4 bases, with 12 bases spanning the gap. This CDR3 has 14 amino acids. Germline V gene lookup returns CDR1 SNHLY and CDR2 FYNNEI. CDR3 loop: CASSTDPGNQPQHF. The DNA for the CDR3 is TGTGCCAGCAGTACGGACCCAGGGAATCAGCCCCAGCATTTT.